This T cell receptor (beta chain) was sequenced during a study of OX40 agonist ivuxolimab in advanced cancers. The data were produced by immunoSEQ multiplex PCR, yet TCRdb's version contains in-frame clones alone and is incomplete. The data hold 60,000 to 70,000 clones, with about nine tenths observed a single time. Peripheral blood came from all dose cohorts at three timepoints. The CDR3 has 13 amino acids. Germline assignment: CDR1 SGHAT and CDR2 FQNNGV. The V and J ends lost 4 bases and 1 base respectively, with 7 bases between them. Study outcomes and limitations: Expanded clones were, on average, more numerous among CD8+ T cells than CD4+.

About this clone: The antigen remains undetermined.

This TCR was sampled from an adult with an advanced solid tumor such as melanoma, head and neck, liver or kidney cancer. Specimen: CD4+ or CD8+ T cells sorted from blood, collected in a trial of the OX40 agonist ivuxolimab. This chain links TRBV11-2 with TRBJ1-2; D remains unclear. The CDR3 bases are TGTGCCAGCAGCTCCCAGAATAACTATGGCTACACCTTC. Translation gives CASSSQNNYGYTF.